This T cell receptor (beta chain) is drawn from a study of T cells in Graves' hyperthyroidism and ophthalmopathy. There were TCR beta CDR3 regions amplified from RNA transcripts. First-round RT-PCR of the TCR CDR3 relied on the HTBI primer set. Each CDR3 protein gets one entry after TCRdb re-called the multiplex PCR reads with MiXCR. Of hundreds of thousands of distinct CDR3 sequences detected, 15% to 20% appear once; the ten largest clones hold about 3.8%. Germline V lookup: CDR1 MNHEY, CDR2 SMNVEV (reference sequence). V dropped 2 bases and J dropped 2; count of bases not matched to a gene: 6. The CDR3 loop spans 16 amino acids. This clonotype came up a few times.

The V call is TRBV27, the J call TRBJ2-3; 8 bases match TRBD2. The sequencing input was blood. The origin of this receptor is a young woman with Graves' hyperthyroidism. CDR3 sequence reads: CASSLSLAGNTDTQYF. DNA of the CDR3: TGTGCCAGCAGTTTAAGCCTAGCGGGCAACACAGATACGCAGTATTTT.